Given below is one T cell receptor beta chain in context. Its matching antigen is unknown. The PCR used 60 Vbeta and 13 Jbeta primers. Produced via immunoSEQ multiplex PCR; TCRdb's table is partial and in-frame only. The sample records more than 25,000 clones, about two thirds being singletons. The data stem from a study of cytomegalovirus exposure and HLA in healthy donors. Points from the study as a whole: Sequencing artifact likely explains a cluster of highly shared sequence variants. Many donors carried some public TCRs, although rarity characterized most TCR sequences.

Germline CDR1 is SNHLY and CDR2 is FYNNEI. With 6 bases removed from V and 0 bases from J, the gap between germline ends came to 9 bases. This CDR3 comprises 14 residues. The chain is built from TRBV2 and TRBJ2-1; D unclear. The specimen sequenced was PBMCs. This receptor was identified in a woman aged 50 to 60 in good health and CMV-seronegative. The CDR3 bases are TGTGCCAGCAGCGCCCGCAGCTCCTACAATGAGCAGTTCTTC. Translating it yields CASSARSSYNEQFF.